These 28 T cell receptor beta chains share one sample of origin, sequenced in a study of shared clonotypes between healthy human individuals (dated by TCRdb to between 2020 and 2021). Receptor amplification or capture employed the immunoSEQ multiplex PCR assay. Sourced from immuneACCESS, this table was stored by TCRdb with only in-frame sequences that have V and J called. A share of the clones is absent; for the studies checked, an unresolved V gene accounts for under half, and the remainder has no known explanation. This sample lists some 2,500,000 clones; 85% to 95% were detected once. The ten largest clones represent 0.37% of the sample. Sequencing was done on a sample of naive CD4+ T cells from PBMCs. This specimen's cell subset or site label, per the study, means: CD45RA+ positively selected. These receptors originate from a man younger than 35 in good health. Some clones in this sample may be carry-over from other donors' samples.

A few counts support this clone. The rearrangement links TRBV12-5 to TRBJ2-2; D is undetermined. CDR1 is LGHNT, CDR2 FRNRAP, per germline. This CDR3 is built from 14 residues. V was cut by 6 bases and J by 2 bases, with 10 bases left in between. In DNA form, the CDR3 reads TGTGCTAGTGGCCCGGATCGTAACACCGGGGAGCTGTTTTTT. Protein: CASGPDRNTGELFF.

V gene TRBV11-2 combines with J gene TRBJ2-5; D may be TRBD2 (5 bases). The DNA end lines up better with TRBJ2-7; the J call may be wrong. CDR1 SGHAT and CDR2 FQNNGV come from the germline V gene. This CDR3 spans 16 amino acids. The CDR3: CASSLSPIGKFYEQYF. As DNA, the CDR3 is TGTGCCAGCAGCTTATCTCCCATCGGGAAATTCTACGAGCAGTACTTC.

This sequence joins TRBV5-1 and TRBJ2-7; 9 nucleotides agree with TRBD1. Per germline, CDR1 SGHRS and CDR2 YFSETQ. The CDR3 covers 15 residues. After removal of 4 bases from V and 5 bases from J, the junction contained 10 bases not matched to a gene. The DNA for the CDR3 is TGCGCCAGCAGCCCTGCCGGGACAGGGAAGCACGAGCAGTACTTC. Its protein is CASSPAGTGKHEQYF. Using reference TRBV5-1 and TRBJ2-7 for the parts outside the CDR3, the full variable domain is KAGVTQTPRYLIKTRGQQVTLSCSPISGHRSVSWYQQTPGQGLQFLFEYFSETQRNKGNFPGRFSGRQFSNSRSEMNVSTLELGDSALYLCASSPAGTGKHEQYFGPGTRLTVT.

The chain couples TRBV11-1 to TRBJ2-7, with TRBD2 matching 12 bases. Losses at the gene ends were 5 bases for V and 0 bases for J; bases not matched to a gene: 5. The CDR3 is 16 residues long. Germline V gene lookup returns CDR1 SGHAT and CDR2 FQDESV (reference sequence). In DNA, the CDR3 is TGTGCCAGCAGCGCCAGACTAGCGGGGGCCTCCTACGAGCAGTACTTC. It codes for CASSARLAGASYEQYF.

The V gene is TRBV5-4, the J gene TRBJ1-1; the D gene is possibly TRBD1 (5 bases). The ends were cut back, 1 base at V and 5 bases at J, with 15 bases in the middle. CDR1 and CDR2 (germline): SGHNT, YYREEE (reference sequence). The CDR3 spans 15 residues. This CDR3 is CASSLTPWGGTEAFF. For the CDR3, the DNA is TGTGCCAGCAGCTTGACCCCCTGGGGGGGAACTGAAGCTTTCTTT.

Of note for this clone: This sample also contains other DNA sequences that code for the same CDR3. This chain uses TRBV2 with TRBJ2-3; D is ambiguous. The CDR3 length is 12 residues. CDR1 is SNHLY, CDR2 FYNNEI, per germline. V lost 6 bases, J lost 3 bases, and 7 bases lay in between. The CDR3 nucleotides are TGTGCCAGCAGGGGTGAAACAGATACGCAGTATTTT. Its protein product is CASRGETDTQYF.

The V call is TRBV25-1, the J call TRBJ2-1; unclear D gene. Germline V gene data show CDR1 as MGHDK and CDR2 as SYGVNS. The CDR3 runs to 14 residues. Trimming removed 2 bases from V and 2 bases from J, with 7 bases in between. As DNA, the CDR3 is TGTGCCAGCAGTGAAGGGGTCCCCTACAATGAGCAGTTCTTC. This encodes CASSEGVPYNEQFF.

This clone was seen just once. J is TRBJ1-1 and V is TRBV29-1, with unresolved D. V dropped 5 bases and J dropped 3 bases, with 13 bases sitting between them. Per germline, CDR1 SQVTM and CDR2 ANQGSEA. The CDR3 runs 13 residues. Here the CDR3 DNA reads TGCAGCGTTCAACTGGGATCGGACACTGAAGCTTTCTTT. Translation gives CSVQLGSDTEAFF.

This chain connects TRBV19 to TRBJ2-3; D perhaps matches TRBD2 (6 bases). This CDR3 contains 14 residues. V was cut by 4 bases and J by 4 bases, with 12 bases left in between. CDR1 and CDR2 from the germline V gene are LNHDA and SQIVND (reference sequence). The CDR3 bases are TGTGCCAGTAGTAGGGTCCGGGAGTCAGATACGCAGTATTTT. Translating gives CASSRVRESDTQYF.

The chain uses TRBV6-6 and TRBJ2-3; 7 nucleotides line up with TRBD2. V was clipped by 2 bases and J by 0 bases; unmatched bases: 2. CDR1 and CDR2 (germline): MNHNY, SVGAGI (reference sequence). CDR3 length: 15 amino acids. CDR3 coding DNA: TGTGCCAGCAGTTACGCTAGCGGTAGCACAGATACGCAGTATTTT. Its protein is CASSYASGSTDTQYF.

V gene TRBV10-3 combines with J gene TRBJ1-3, with a tentative D call TRBD1 (6 bases). V lost 6 bases and J lost 3, with 15 bases in between. The CDR3 extends over 15 amino acids. From germline, CDR1 is ENHRY and CDR2 SYGVKD. As DNA, the CDR3 is TGTGCCATCAGGTCGTGGGGGGCTCTTGGAAACACCATATATTTT. As protein: CAIRSWGALGNTIYF.

J is TRBJ2-1 and V is TRBV11-2; 8 bases line up with TRBD2. Trimming at V came to 0 bases and at J to 1 base, leaving 11 bases not matched to a gene. Germline values: CDR1 SGHAT, CDR2 FQNNGV. The CDR3 spans 19 residues. The CDR3 DNA is TGTGCCAGCAGCTTAGATAAATGGGCGGGGGGAGCATCCTACAATGAGCAGTTCTTC. It encodes CASSLDKWAGGASYNEQFF.

The V call is TRBV2, the J call TRBJ2-3; unclear D gene. This CDR3 is 13 amino acids long. CDR1 is SNHLY, CDR2 FYNNEI, per germline. Trimming pared 5 bases from V and 1 base from J, leaving 7 bases between. In DNA, the CDR3 is TGTGCCAGCAGTTTCACTGGCACAGATACGCAGTATTTT. Its translation is CASSFTGTDTQYF.

This chain links TRBV19 with TRBJ1-5; TRBD1 aligns across 7 bases. The CDR3 is 12 residues long. Germline CDR1 and CDR2: LNHDA and SQIVND (reference sequence). V was clipped by 10 bases and J by 2 bases; unmatched bases: 2. The CDR3 here is CATDRGNQPQHF. Here the CDR3 DNA reads TGTGCCACAGACAGGGGCAATCAGCCCCAGCATTTT.

Note on this clone: Different DNA sequences within this sample yield the same CDR3. The rearrangement joins TRBV5-1 to TRBJ2-1; no firm D call. The V end was cut by 0 bases, the J end by 2 bases, with 3 bases between. The V gene's germline CDR1 is SGHRS and CDR2 YFSETQ. The CDR3 consists of 13 residues. CDR3 DNA: TGCGCCAGCAGCTTGGGAACCTACAATGAGCAGTTCTTC. Translating gives CASSLGTYNEQFF.

This chain connects TRBV7-8 to TRBJ2-7, with a tentative D call TRBD1 (7 bases). CDR3 length: 15 residues. Germline CDR1 SGHVS, CDR2 FQNEAQ. V dropped 1 base and J dropped 4 bases, with 14 bases sitting between them. CDR3: CASSLVVRGEYEQYF. As DNA, the CDR3 is TGTGCCAGCAGCTTAGTGGTCAGGGGGGAATACGAGCAGTACTTC.

The rearrangement joins TRBV10-3 to TRBJ2-7, with 9 bases identical to TRBD1. The J segment lost 0 bases and the V segment lost 7 bases, leaving 4 bases of the junction unmatched. Germline CDR1 ENHRY, CDR2 SYGVKD. The CDR3 is made up of 14 amino acids. In DNA form, the CDR3 reads TGTGCCATCAATCCGGGACAGGGCTCCTACGAGCAGTACTTC. This gives the protein CAINPGQGSYEQYF.

This clone was observed a few times. This same CDR3 is encoded by further DNA sequences in the sample. The rearrangement joins TRBV18 to TRBJ2-7, with 7 bases fitting TRBD1. Germline V gene sequence: CDR1 KGHSH, CDR2 LQKENI. Germline trimming cut 4 bases from V and 2 bases from J; bases unmatched to any gene: 2. The CDR3 spans 13 residues. CDR3 in DNA: TGTGCCAGCTCACTGGGACAGACCTACGAGCAGTACTTC. Its protein is CASSLGQTYEQYF.

The V call is TRBV6-1, the J call TRBJ1-5, with no clear D. Germline V lookup: CDR1 MNHNS, CDR2 SASEGT. The V gene lost 11 bases and the J gene lost 0 bases, with 11 bases spanning the gap. CDR3 length: 13 residues. The CDR3 loop is CAGSLNSNQPQHF. The CDR3 DNA follows: TGTGCCGGATCGTTAAATAGCAATCAGCCCCAGCATTTT.

About this clone itself: Distinct nucleotide sequences in the sample also encode this CDR3. V usage is TRBV7-2 and J usage is TRBJ2-5; the D gene could be TRBD1 or TRBD2 (5 bases each). The CDR3 covers 14 residues. The germline V gene encodes CDR1 SGHTA and CDR2 FQGNSA. V dropped 0 bases and J dropped 2 bases, with 7 bases sitting between them. The CDR3 sequence: CASSLAGTQETQYF. The CDR3 coding sequence is TGTGCCAGCAGCTTAGCGGGGACGCAAGAGACCCAGTACTTC.

The rearrangement joins TRBV27 to TRBJ2-7; D gene ambiguous. Germline loops: CDR1 MNHEY, CDR2 SMNVEV (reference sequence). This CDR3 has 13 amino acids. Deletions cut 8 bases from V and 4 bases from J, with 15 bases between. This CDR3 reads CASPERSRYEQYF. The CDR3 DNA reads as TGTGCCAGCCCAGAACGGAGCCGGTACGAGCAGTACTTC.

The chain combines TRBV7-9 with TRBJ2-5; the D gene is possibly TRBD1 (5 bases). The germline gives CDR1 SEHNR, CDR2 FQNEAQ (reference sequence). This CDR3 region has 14 residues. V was pared by 4 bases and J by 1 base, with 10 bases between. The CDR3: CASSSTVIQETQYF. The CDR3 region has the DNA TGTGCCAGCAGCTCGACAGTTATCCAAGAGACCCAGTACTTC.

The V call is TRBV19, the J call TRBJ1-1; D remains ambiguous. V was clipped by 7 bases and J by 0 bases, with 9 bases between them. Per germline, CDR1 LNHDA and CDR2 SQIVND (reference sequence). The CDR3 has 13 amino acids. This CDR3 is CASKRFLNTEAFF. In DNA, the CDR3 is TGTGCCAGTAAACGGTTTCTGAACACTGAAGCTTTCTTT.

This clone was counted a few times. V gene TRBV7-7 combines with J gene TRBJ1-1, with D unresolved. Germline V gene data show CDR1 as SSHAT and CDR2 as FNYEAQ (reference sequence). Trimming left V 1 base short and J 2 bases short, with 5 bases between. The CDR3 runs to 13 residues. This CDR3 is CASSLGSNTEAFF. The DNA of the CDR3 is TGTGCCAGCAGCTTAGGGTCTAACACTGAAGCTTTCTTT. The full variable domain, its missing parts supplied by reference TRBV7-7 and TRBJ1-1, is GAGVSQSPRYKVTKRGQDVTLRCDPISSHATLYWYQQALGQGPEFLTYFNYEAQPDKSGLPSDRFSAERPEGSISTLTIQRTEQRDSAMYRCASSLGSNTEAFFGQGTRLTVV.

This clone was detected only once. This chain uses TRBV6-1 with TRBJ1-2; no firm D call. The V gene's germline CDR1 is MNHNS and CDR2 SASEGT. Trimming stripped 3 bases from V and 8 bases from J, with 7 bases between. The CDR3 covers 11 residues. In DNA form, the CDR3 reads TGTGCCAGCAGTGACAGAGACGGCTACACCTTC. Protein: CASSDRDGYTF.

As to this clone: At the DNA level, this CDR3 is encoded by other sequences in the same sample as well. The chain carries TRBV9 and TRBJ2-3; 7 positions match TRBD2. The J segment lost 2 bases and the V segment lost 2 bases, leaving 5 bases of the junction unmatched. The CDR3 runs 15 residues. CDR1 is SGDLS, CDR2 YYNGEE, per germline. CDR3 sequence: CASSVRGINTDTQYF. The CDR3 DNA is TGTGCCAGCAGCGTGCGGGGGATAAACACAGATACGCAGTATTTT.

The chain uses TRBV27 and TRBJ2-7, with 9 bases that match TRBD1. J gave up 4 bases and V 2 bases, and 12 bases lay outside the gene matches. Germline V lookup: CDR1 MNHEY, CDR2 SMNVEV (reference sequence). This CDR3 region has 17 residues. The CDR3 DNA sequence: TGTGCCAGCAGTTTACGTCCGCCGGGACAGGGTGTATACGAGCAGTACTTC. This translates into CASSLRPPGQGVYEQYF.

The rearrangement uses TRBV6-6 and TRBJ2-7; TRBD1 matches at 11 bases. CDR1 MNHNY and CDR2 SVGAGI come from the germline V gene (reference sequence). There are 15 residues in the CDR3. V trimming: 2 bases; J trimming: 7 bases; junction bases outside the gene matches: 7. The CDR3 DNA reads as TGTGCCAGCAGTTACGGGCCGGGACAGGGGGTGGAGCAGTACTTC. Its translation: CASSYGPGQGVEQYF.